Each of the 25 T cell receptor beta chains below was sequenced from the same sample in a study of beta chain features in type 1 diabetes. Investigators reverse transcribed all isolated RNA, so they sequenced expressed TCRB transcripts. The method was immunoSEQ multiplex PCR; TCRdb's version includes in-frame clones alone and lacks a portion of them. The sample holds more than 130,000 clones, less than 8.5% seen once. Sequenced input: central memory CD4+ T cells from blood. These receptors were taken from a woman between 25 and 40 years old in good health.

This clone came up many times. The gene calls are TRBV7-2 and TRBJ2-5, with TRBD1 as a possible D gene (6 bases). Germline V gives CDR1 SGHTA, CDR2 FQGNSA. V was clipped by 6 bases and J by 7 bases, with 18 bases between them. The CDR3 totals 14 residues. In DNA, the CDR3 is TGTGCCAGCAGTTGGGACACTCAAACGGGGACCCAGTACTTC. This sequence encodes CASSWDTQTGTQYF.

In this sample, this clone turned up a few times. The chain uses TRBV19 and TRBJ2-1; TRBD2 aligns across 12 bases. The V and J ends lost 1 base and 9 bases, in that order; junction bases with no gene match: 4. Germline CDR1 is LNHDA and CDR2 is SQIVND (reference sequence). CDR3 length: 15 residues. The CDR3 loop is CASSIGLAGVVEQFF. The CDR3 DNA is TGTGCCAGTAGTATAGGACTAGCGGGAGTAGTTGAGCAGTTCTTC.

This clone was counted only a few times. This sequence joins TRBV23-1 and TRBJ2-7; a weak D match, TRBD2 (6 bases). TRBV23-1 has ORF status, its function being uncertain. The V end lost 6 bases, the J end lost 4 bases, and 22 bases lay between the germline ends. This CDR3 region has 16 residues. CDR3 region: CASSQDIGDGGYEQYF. CDR3 sequence (DNA): TGCGCCAGCAGCCAAGATATAGGAGACGGGGGTTACGAGCAGTACTTC.

This chain joins TRBV4-3 and TRBJ1-5, with D tentatively TRBD1 (6 bases). V was cut by 4 bases and J by 2 bases, with 9 bases left in between. Germline V gives CDR1 LGHNA, CDR2 YSLEER. The length of the CDR3 is 14 residues. CDR3 sequence: CASSPRQGNQPQHF. The CDR3 DNA is TGCGCCAGCAGCCCCCGACAGGGCAATCAGCCCCAGCATTTT.

The chain combines TRBV28 with TRBJ2-2; possibly TRBD1 for D (5 bases). V lost 5 bases to trimming and J lost 5 bases, with 18 bases between them. The CDR3 spans 16 residues. Germline V gene data show CDR1 as MDHEN and CDR2 as SYDVKM. CDR3 loop: CASSANWTPRTGELFF. CDR3 coding DNA: TGTGCCAGCAGTGCCAACTGGACACCCCGGACCGGGGAGCTGTTTTTT.

This clone was found a few times. The chain employs TRBV15 and TRBJ2-3; D call uncertain. Germline V gene sequence: CDR1 LNHNV, CDR2 YYDKDF (reference sequence). Between the trimmed V and J ends, which lost 0 bases and 4 bases, there was a span of 8 bases. CDR3 length: 14 residues. The CDR3: CATSRDAAPDTQYF. The CDR3 nucleotides read TGTGCCACCAGCAGAGACGCCGCGCCAGATACGCAGTATTTT.

This clone was seen a few times. V and J are TRBV30 and TRBJ2-3; 8 bases line up with TRBD2. The CDR3 has 15 amino acids. Germline values: CDR1 GTSNPN, CDR2 SVGIG (reference sequence). Trimming cost V 1 base and J 3 bases; bases outside gene matches: 6. The CDR3 DNA reads as TGTGCCTGGAGTGAGATACTAGCGGCTACAGATACGCAGTATTTT. This codes for CAWSEILAATDTQYF.

The V call is TRBV9, the J call TRBJ2-2; no reliable D call. The CDR3 is 13 amino acids. CDR1 and CDR2 (germline): SGDLS, YYNGEE. V was cut by 5 bases and J by 2 bases, with 7 bases left in between. The CDR3 nucleotides read TGTGCCAGCAGGCGAGGAAACACCGGGGAGCTGTTTTTT. Protein: CASRRGNTGELFF.

This clone turned up a few times. The rearrangement joins TRBV5-4 to TRBJ1-2; tentative D call: TRBD1 (5 bases). This CDR3 comprises 12 residues. V was shortened by 0 bases and J by 6 bases, with 6 bases between the two germline ends. CDR1 SGHNT and CDR2 YYREEE come from the germline V gene (reference sequence). In DNA, the CDR3 is TGTGCCAGCAGCTTGGGACAGAATGGCTACACCTTC. Its translation: CASSLGQNGYTF.

This clone was detected ten times or more. The chain is built from TRBV7-9 and TRBJ2-5; D gene ambiguous. The germline V gene has CDR1 SEHNR and CDR2 FQNEAQ (reference sequence). This CDR3 has 11 amino acids. V dropped 5 bases and J dropped 2 bases, with 3 bases sitting between them. The CDR3 nucleotides read TGTGCCAGCAGCCCTCAAGAGACCCAGTACTTC. It is translated as CASSPQETQYF. The variable domain in full, with the rest retrieved from reference TRBV7-9 and TRBJ2-5, is DTGVSQNPRHKITKRGQNVTFRCDPISEHNRLYWYRQTLGQGPEFLTYFQNEAQLEKSRLLSDRFSAERPKGSFSTLEIQRTEQGDSAMYLCASSPQETQYFGPGTRLLVL.

This clone has just a few counts. The chain combines TRBV27 with TRBJ2-5; TRBD2 aligns across 9 bases. The CDR3 extends over 16 amino acids. The germline V gene encodes CDR1 MNHEY and CDR2 SMNVEV (reference sequence). The junction had 11 bases not matched to a gene; V was cut back by 5 bases and J by 4 bases. As DNA, the CDR3 is TGTGCCAGCAGTCTGGGGACTAGCTCCGCCTCAGAGACCCAGTACTTC. Translation gives CASSLGTSSASETQYF.

The chain joins TRBV7-2 to TRBJ2-1, with 11 bases that match TRBD2. Germline loops: CDR1 SGHTA, CDR2 FQGNSA. Trimming removed 7 bases from V and 12 bases from J; junction bases left unmatched: 14. This CDR3 region has 15 residues. The CDR3: CASTELAGAVRGQFF. CDR3 nucleotide sequence: TGTGCCAGCACCGAACTAGCGGGGGCCGTCCGCGGGCAGTTCTTC.

There are a few counts of this clone. The V call is TRBV7-3, the J call TRBJ2-1; D possibly corresponds to TRBD2 (5 bases). The CDR3 is made up of 16 amino acids. Trimming cost V 5 bases and J 0 bases, with 14 bases left between them. In germline, CDR1 is SGHTA, CDR2 FQGTGA. DNA of the CDR3: TGTGCCAGCAGCGTAGTGGGTGGGAGCTCCTACAATGAGCAGTTCTTC. This codes for CASSVVGGSSYNEQFF.

The chain couples TRBV28 to TRBJ2-2, with D unclear. V was trimmed by 5 bases and J by 1 base, leaving 11 bases between them. The germline gives CDR1 MDHEN, CDR2 SYDVKM. The CDR3 extends over 15 amino acids. The CDR3 DNA reads TGTGCCAGCAGTCCCCCCCTGTTGAACACCGGGGAGCTGTTTTTT. It is translated as CASSPPLLNTGELFF.

This clone has only a few counts. J is TRBJ2-5 and V is TRBV18, with TRBD1 identical over 10 bases. V was pared by 2 bases and J by 5 bases, with 5 bases of the junction left unmatched. Per the germline V gene, CDR1 is KGHSH and CDR2 is LQKENI. The CDR3 consists of 15 residues. Here the CDR3 DNA reads TGTGCCAGCTCACCAGGCGCGACAGGGGGCGAGACCCAGTACTTC. Its protein product is CASSPGATGGETQYF.

DNA for the CDR3: TGTGCCACCAGCGTTGGTAGGGGTGCTTATAGCAATCAGCCCCAGCATTTT. It specifies CATSVGRGAYSNQPQHF. The J gene is TRBJ1-5, the V gene TRBV15; D may be TRBD1 (5 bases). With 5 bases removed from V and 0 bases from J, the gap between germline ends came to 17 bases. CDR3 length: 17 residues. CDR1 LNHNV and CDR2 YYDKDF come from the germline V gene (reference sequence).

The rearrangement links TRBV6-5 to TRBJ2-1, with 13 positions matching TRBD2. This CDR3 region has 14 residues. Germline V gene sequence: CDR1 MNHEY, CDR2 SVGAGI. Trimming at V came to 2 bases and at J to 14 bases, leaving 6 bases not matched to a gene. The CDR3 DNA reads as TGTGCCAGCAGTTACCCGGGACTAGCGGGACATAAGTTCTTC. It translates to CASSYPGLAGHKFF.

This clone was counted many times. The J gene is TRBJ1-1, the V gene TRBV18; D gene uncertain. Germline CDR1 and CDR2: KGHSH and LQKENI. V was shortened by 3 bases and J by 3 bases, with 14 bases between the two germline ends. The CDR3 runs to 15 residues. CDR3 nucleotides: TGTGCCAGCTCACCTTCGATCCTTGGCTACACTGAAGCTTTCTTT. This sequence encodes CASSPSILGYTEAFF.

This clone was picked up a small number of times. The chain recombines TRBV7-9 with TRBJ1-1; no firm D call. With 7 bases removed from V and 0 bases from J, the gap between germline ends came to 15 bases. The CDR3 is 15 amino acids. CDR1 is SEHNR, CDR2 FQNEAQ, per germline (reference sequence). The CDR3 sequence is CASTPRSFMNTEAFF. The CDR3 DNA follows: TGTGCCAGCACCCCGAGGAGTTTCATGAACACTGAAGCTTTCTTT.

This chain connects TRBV7-9 to TRBJ2-1, with a tentative D call TRBD2 (6 bases). From germline, CDR1 is SEHNR and CDR2 FQNEAQ (reference sequence). Trimming removed 11 bases at V and 5 bases at J, with 16 bases between. The CDR3 contains 13 residues. CDR3 DNA: TGTGCCGGGAGTAGCGGTCTCCACAATGAGCAGTTCTTC. This encodes CAGSSGLHNEQFF.

This clone was seen more than once but under ten times. The rearrangement joins TRBV5-1 to TRBJ2-5, with TRBD1 matching 12 bases. The CDR3 spans 15 residues. Germline trimming cut 4 bases from V and 2 bases from J; bases unmatched to any gene: 3. Germline CDR1 SGHRS, CDR2 YFSETQ. The CDR3 region is CASSGTGGGQETQYF. The CDR3 DNA is TGCGCCAGCAGCGGGACAGGGGGCGGTCAAGAGACCCAGTACTTC. The full variable domain, its missing parts supplied by reference TRBV5-1 and TRBJ2-5, is KAGVTQTPRYLIKTRGQQVTLSCSPISGHRSVSWYQQTPGQGLQFLFEYFSETQRNKGNFPGRFSGRQFSNSRSEMNVSTLELGDSALYLCASSGTGGGQETQYFGPGTRLLVL.

This clone was detected many times. The rearrangement links TRBV5-1 to TRBJ2-7, with D maybe TRBD1 (6 bases). Trimming removed 0 bases from V and 7 bases from J, with 11 bases in between. Germline assignment: CDR1 SGHRS and CDR2 YFSETQ. The CDR3 runs to 13 residues. CDR3 residues: CASSLESRGEQYF. CDR3 nucleotide sequence: TGCGCCAGCAGCTTGGAAAGCAGGGGTGAGCAGTACTTC.

The chain combines TRBV28 with TRBJ2-7; 7 positions match TRBD2. In germline, CDR1 is MDHEN, CDR2 SYDVKM. The CDR3 runs to 15 residues. Unmatched junction bases numbered 6, after V lost 4 bases and J lost 0 bases. The CDR3 region has the DNA TGTGCCAGCAGTTCATTAGCGGGCTTCTCCTACGAGCAGTACTTC. Its protein product is CASSSLAGFSYEQYF.

This clone was seen a handful of times. The rearrangement uses TRBV7-2 and TRBJ2-7, with 13 bases that match TRBD2. In germline, CDR1 is SGHTA, CDR2 FQGNSA. The CDR3 spans 14 residues. With 4 bases clipped from V and 6 bases from J, the junction kept 3 bases outside the gene matches. The CDR3: CASSYGLAGAEQYF. The DNA for the CDR3 is TGTGCCAGCAGCTACGGACTAGCGGGAGCCGAGCAGTACTTC. Full variable domain (rest looked up from reference TRBV7-2 and TRBJ2-7): GAGVSQSPSNKVTEKGKDVELRCDPISGHTALYWYRQSLGQGLEFLIYFQGNSAPDKSGLPSDRFSAERTGGSVSTLTIQRTQQEDSAVYLCASSYGLAGAEQYFGPGTRLTVT.

In this sample, this clone turned up a few times. V gene TRBV28 combines with J gene TRBJ1-5; the D gene is possibly TRBD1 (5 bases). This CDR3 is built from 16 residues. V lost 3 bases and J lost 1, with 13 bases in between. Germline V gene data show CDR1 as MDHEN and CDR2 as SYDVKM. The CDR3 here is CASSLGGAVSNQPQHF. Here the CDR3 DNA reads TGTGCCAGCAGTTTGGGAGGGGCAGTGAGCAATCAGCCCCAGCATTTT.